Presented here are 26 T cell receptor beta chains from one specimen sequenced in a study of blood T cells in healthy people across ages. Primers used in a second PCR of about 6 to 11 cycles were a sample-barcoded 5' primer and a J-beta primer mix. Each CDR3 protein gets one entry after TCRdb re-called the 5' RACE reads with MiXCR. The table records hundreds of thousands of distinct CDR3 sequences, roughly 49% of them present only once. The sequenced sample consisted of blood. Receptors originate from a woman aged 60 to 75 in good health.

This rearrangement joins TRBV4-3 to TRBJ2-2; D tentatively fits TRBD1 or TRBD2 (5 bases each). The CDR3 contains 13 residues. Germline V CDR1 and CDR2: LGHNA, YSLEER. Trimming cost V 0 bases and J 7 bases, with 6 bases left between them. The CDR3 protein is CASSQEGVGELFF. DNA of the CDR3: TGCGCCAGCAGCCAAGAGGGGGTCGGGGAGCTGTTTTTT.

The genes are TRBV28 and TRBJ2-1, with D perhaps matching TRBD1 or TRBD2 (5 bases each). The CDR3 loop spans 17 amino acids. V was trimmed by 3 bases and J by 7 bases, leaving 22 bases between them. Per the germline V gene, CDR1 is MDHEN and CDR2 is SYDVKM. The chain's CDR3 is CASSFGPSTLGVNEQFF. The CDR3 DNA reads TGTGCCAGCAGTTTTGGTCCCTCAACTCTGGGGGTGAATGAGCAGTTCTTC.

The V gene is TRBV7-6, the J gene TRBJ2-7; TRBD1 or TRBD2 may be the D gene (6 bases each). This CDR3 comprises 16 residues. Germline CDR1 is SGHVS and CDR2 is FNYEAQ. Trimming cost V 5 bases and J 2 bases, with 19 bases left between them. The DNA for the CDR3 is TGTGCCAGCAGCCTAGGGGGGCGGGGCTATACCTACGAGCAGTACTTC. Translated: CASSLGGRGYTYEQYF.

The chain couples TRBV6-2 or TRBV6-3 to TRBJ2-4; D uncertain. Germline V gene data show CDR1 as MNHEY and CDR2 as SVGEGT. Trimming removed 8 bases at V and 8 bases at J, with 13 bases between. The CDR3 length is 12 residues. As DNA, the CDR3 is TGTGCCAGCGGTCGGCGGTCGGACATTCAGTACTTC. Residues: CASGRRSDIQYF.

This clonotype was seen many times. The chain recombines TRBV5-1 with TRBJ2-7, with D maybe TRBD1 (6 bases). This CDR3 comprises 15 residues. The germline V gene has CDR1 SGHRS and CDR2 YFSETQ. V was trimmed by 2 bases and J by 3 bases, leaving 15 bases between them. CDR3 residues: CASSLGTRGDYEQYF. The CDR3 DNA reads TGCGCCAGCAGCTTAGGTACCAGGGGTGACTACGAGCAGTACTTC.

The J gene is TRBJ2-7, the V gene TRBV12-3 or TRBV12-4; weak D call: TRBD2 (6 bases). V was pared by 8 bases and J by 2 bases, with 19 bases between. CDR3 length: 15 amino acids. The CDR3 DNA is TGTGCCAGCGGTACCCGGGAGCTAGGGCCCTACGAGCAGTACTTC. It is translated as CASGTRELGPYEQYF.

The chain uses TRBV21-1 and TRBJ1-1; the table's TRBD1 call for D was not verified on the DNA. TRBV21-1 is flagged as a pseudogene. The CDR3 runs to 15 residues. DNA for the CDR3: TGTGCCAGCAGCCCCCTTCGGGGCAGGAAAACTAAAGCTTTCTTT. This codes for CASSPLRGRKTKAFF.

This clonotype was counted between two and nine times. The chain links TRBV24-1 to TRBJ2-3; 7 bases agree with TRBD1. CDR3 length: 15 residues. Germline V gene lookup returns CDR1 KGHDR and CDR2 SFDVKD. J gave up 6 bases and V 2 bases, and 7 bases lay outside the gene matches. DNA of the CDR3: TGTGCCACCAGTGATTGGACAGGCCCTGGGGATACGCAGTATTTT. Translation: CATSDWTGPGDTQYF.

The table lists this clonotype with a few counts. J is TRBJ2-7 and V is TRBV7-6, with D possibly matching TRBD1 (5 bases). Trimming left V 1 base short and J 1 base short, with 14 bases between. Germline V gene sequence: CDR1 SGHVS, CDR2 FNYEAQ. The CDR3 contains 16 residues. The chain's CDR3 is CASSLGVGPSSYEQYF. CDR3 nucleotide sequence: TGTGCCAGCAGCTTAGGGGTGGGGCCCTCTTCCTACGAGCAGTACTTC.

The chain joins TRBV6-2 or TRBV6-3 to TRBJ2-5, with D possibly being TRBD1 (6 bases). Germline V CDR1 and CDR2: MNHEY, SVGEGT. Trimming pared 6 bases from V and 1 base from J, leaving 15 bases between. The CDR3 consists of 15 residues. The CDR3 protein is CASRSRGPLQETQYF. CDR3 sequence (DNA): TGTGCCAGCAGATCCAGGGGCCCCCTCCAAGAGACCCAGTACTTC.

There are a few counts of this clonotype. The genes are TRBV20-1 and TRBJ1-2, with 9 bases lining up with TRBD1. The CDR3 runs 12 residues. Germline-derived CDR1 and CDR2 are DFQATT and SNEGSKA (reference sequence). V trimming: 6 bases; J trimming: 8 bases; junction bases outside the gene matches: 7. The CDR3, as DNA: TGCAGTGCCGGGGGACAGGGATACGGCTACACCTTC. This encodes CSAGGQGYGYTF.

The rearrangement uses TRBV7-9 and TRBJ2-1; 11 bases match TRBD1. V shed 7 bases, J shed 8 bases, and the junction held 7 bases outside the gene matches. Germline loops: CDR1 SEHNR, CDR2 FQNEAQ (reference sequence). There are 14 residues in the CDR3. The CDR3 spells CASNIGQGAYEQFF. CDR3 nucleotides: TGTGCCAGCAACATCGGACAGGGGGCGTATGAGCAGTTCTTC. Using reference TRBV7-9 and TRBJ2-1 for the parts outside the CDR3, the full variable domain is DTGVSQNPRHKITKRGQNVTFRCDPISEHNRLYWYRQTLGQGPEFLTYFQNEAQLEKSRLLSDRFSAERPKGSFSTLEIQRTEQGDSAMYLCASNIGQGAYEQFFGPGTRLTVL.

This chain uses TRBV5-6 with TRBJ2-5, with D perhaps assigned TRBD1 or TRBD2 (5 bases each). Trimming left V 3 bases short and J 1 base short, with 7 bases between. Germline CDR1 reads SGHDT; CDR2 reads YYEEEE. The CDR3 extends over 13 amino acids. The CDR3 reads CASSWDAQETQYF. The CDR3 DNA follows: TGTGCCAGCAGCTGGGACGCCCAAGAGACCCAGTACTTC.

This clonotype is a singleton in its sample. A junction end diverges from the germline sequence, so it may reflect a read error. The rearrangement uses TRBV7-7 and TRBJ2-5; no firm D call. This CDR3 is 13 amino acids long. The germline V gene encodes CDR1 SSHAT and CDR2 FNYEAQ (reference sequence). The CDR3 sequence is CASSLELRKTQYF. The CDR3 DNA is TGTGCTAGCAGCTTAGAGTTGCGGAAGACCCAGTACTTC. The whole variable domain, remainder taken from reference TRBV7-7 and TRBJ2-5, is GAGVSQSPRYKVTKRGQDVTLRCDPISSHATLYWYQQALGQGPEFLTYFNYEAQPDKSGLPSDRFSAERPEGSISTLTIQRTEQRDSAMYRCASSLELRKTQYFGPGTRLLVL.

The chain carries TRBV20-1 and TRBJ2-1; no definite D call. Looked up from germline, CDR1 is DFQATT and CDR2 is SNEGSKA (reference sequence). Trimming removed 3 bases at V and 4 bases at J, with 10 bases between. The CDR3 is made up of 13 amino acids. Here the CDR3 DNA reads TGCAGTGCTAGGGGCCGAGAGTACAATGAGCAGTTCTTC. Its translation: CSARGREYNEQFF.

This clonotype was picked up a small number of times. The rearrangement links TRBV6-5 to TRBJ1-1; no clear D. This CDR3 has 11 amino acids. Germline values: CDR1 MNHEY, CDR2 SVGAGI. With 6 bases removed from V and 3 bases from J, the gap between germline ends came to 5 bases. CDR3 residues: CASRRDTEAFF. The CDR3 nucleotides read TGTGCCAGCAGAAGAGACACTGAAGCTTTCTTT.

This clonotype has just a few counts. This sequence joins TRBV5-5 and TRBJ1-2; D gene unclear. The CDR3 spans 16 residues. Trimming took off 4 bases at V and 4 bases at J, with 20 bases between the two ends. The germline CDR1 and CDR2 sequences are SGHKS and YYEKEE (reference sequence). The CDR3: CASSPSPLVRTYGYTF. CDR3 sequence (DNA): TGTGCCAGCAGCCCTTCCCCGTTAGTCAGAACCTATGGCTACACCTTC.

V is TRBV27 and J is TRBJ2-1, with TRBD2 identical over 7 bases. With V trimmed by 5 bases and J by 0 bases, 7 bases remained unmatched. The CDR3 consists of 16 residues. Germline V gene sequence: CDR1 MNHEY, CDR2 SMNVEV (reference sequence). CDR3 nucleotides: TGTGCCAGCAGTCCTAGCGGATACAACTCCTACAATGAGCAGTTCTTC. Protein: CASSPSGYNSYNEQFF.

This chain links TRBV28 with TRBJ1-2; TRBD1 agrees at 7 bases. This CDR3 is built from 13 residues. Germline CDR1 and CDR2: MDHEN and SYDVKM. V lost 6 bases to trimming and J lost 3 bases; unmatched junction nucleotides: 4. CDR3 coding DNA: TGTGCCAGCAGGGACAGGTCGTACTATGGCTACACCTTC. It yields the protein CASRDRSYYGYTF.

Only a few counts were recorded for this clonotype. The V and J genes are TRBV29-1 and TRBJ2-7; 11 positions agree with TRBD2. The CDR3 runs 16 residues. With 4 bases clipped from V and 0 bases from J, the junction kept 8 bases outside the gene matches. Germline CDR1 and CDR2: SQVTM and ANQGSEA. The CDR3 region has the DNA TGCAGCGTTGTGGAACTAGCGGGAGCCAGCTCCTACGAGCAGTACTTC. Translated, it gives CSVVELAGASSYEQYF.

This sequence joins TRBV2 and TRBJ2-3; no definite D call. CDR3 size: 12 residues. Germline lookup yields CDR1 SNHLY and CDR2 FYNNEI. The V end lost 6 bases, the J end lost 2 bases, and 6 bases lay between the germline ends. The CDR3 protein is CASRTDTDTQYF. CDR3 nucleotides: TGTGCCAGCAGAACAGACACAGATACGCAGTATTTT.

This clonotype was detected a few times. The chain employs TRBV2 and TRBJ2-5, with TRBD2 as a possible D gene (6 bases). V lost 0 bases, J lost 3 bases, and 11 bases lay in between. Germline loops: CDR1 SNHLY, CDR2 FYNNEI. This CDR3 contains 15 residues. CDR3 loop: CASSEALRREETQYF. The CDR3 coding sequence is TGTGCCAGCAGTGAAGCGCTTCGGAGGGAAGAGACCCAGTACTTC.

This clonotype was observed a handful of times. V usage is TRBV7-2 and J usage is TRBJ2-3; perhaps D is TRBD1 or TRBD2 (5 bases each). The V gene's germline CDR1 is SGHTA and CDR2 FQGNSA. Trimming cost V 5 bases and J 5 bases, with 14 bases left between them. This CDR3 spans 14 amino acids. CDR3 DNA sequence: TGTGCCAGCAGCCCCTGGGGGTTAGGAGATACGCAGTATTTT. Protein: CASSPWGLGDTQYF. Together with reference TRBV7-2 and TRBJ2-3, the CDR3 gives the full variable domain: GAGVSQSPSNKVTEKGKDVELRCDPISGHTALYWYRQSLGQGLEFLIYFQGNSAPDKSGLPSDRFSAERTGGSVSTLTIQRTQQEDSAVYLCASSPWGLGDTQYFGPGTRLTVL.

The CDR3: CASRFLGGTEAFF. DNA of the CDR3: TGTGCCAGCAGGTTCCTAGGGGGGACTGAAGCTTTCTTT. The chain combines TRBV12-3 or TRBV12-4 with TRBJ1-1; a possible D gene is TRBD1 (6 bases). This CDR3 has 13 residues. Trimming took 6 bases from V and 5 from J, leaving 13 bases between them.

The chain is built from TRBV20-1 and TRBJ2-4; TRBD1 matches 11 bases. The germline V gene encodes CDR1 DFQATT and CDR2 SNEGSKA (reference sequence). The trim removed 5 bases at V and 5 bases at J, leaving 14 bases unmatched. The CDR3 length is 17 residues. The CDR3 region is CSAPRTGGASRQNIQYF. In nucleotides, the CDR3 is TGCAGTGCTCCCCGGACAGGGGGCGCTTCGCGACAAAACATTCAGTACTTC.

The DNA of the CDR3 is TGTGCCTGGACCCCTCGGACAGTTACCTACGAGCAGTACTTC. It translates to CAWTPRTVTYEQYF. This chain uses TRBV30 with TRBJ2-7; D might be TRBD1 (6 bases). V was clipped by 4 bases and J by 2 bases, with 15 bases between them. This CDR3 spans 14 amino acids. Per germline, CDR1 GTSNPN and CDR2 SVGIG (reference sequence).